This TCR beta chain was profiled in a study of T-cell reconstitution after alpha-beta-depleted transplantation in children. A TCRbeta library incorporating unique molecular identifiers was prepared. TCRdb redid the calling of the PCR reads with MiXCR, one entry per CDR3 protein. The repertoire holds roughly 420,000 distinct CDR3 sequences, with 15% to 20% as singletons. This clonotype has just a few counts. The CDR3 sequence is 14 residues long. Germline V CDR1 and CDR2: MNHEY, SMNVEV (reference sequence). V was shortened by 6 bases and J by 3 bases, with 15 bases between the two germline ends. The sequence came from a boy less than two years old who had a stem cell transplant for Wiskott-Aldrich syndrome, so the T cells may come from the graft donor. This sample comprised PBMCs, mostly from graft donor cells, obtained 360 days after TCRalphabeta/CD19-depleted stem cell transplant. The chain couples TRBV27 to TRBJ2-7; D gene unclear. CDR3 sequence reads: CASSKGRSIYEQYF. The CDR3 DNA is TGTGCCAGCAGCAAAGGACGGAGCATCTACGAGCAGTACTTC.